These 13 T cell receptor beta chains were sequenced from one sample in a study of breast tumors, draining lymph nodes, adjacent tissues. MiXCR, applied by TCRdb to the multiplex PCR reads, yields one record per CDR3 protein. The sample shows approximately 230,000 distinct CDR3 sequences, nearly 35% of them seen only once. Breast cancer patients provided tissue from their axillary draining lymph nodes. The sequenced sample was axillary lymph node tissue. The receptors were gathered from a female donor with breast cancer. Some clones in this sample may be carry-over from other donors' samples.

This clonotype came up many times. The rearrangement uses TRBV29-1 and TRBJ2-3; D not certain. CDR3 length equals 12 residues. Germline-derived CDR1 and CDR2 are SQVTM and ANQGSEA. V gave up 0 bases and J gave up 3 bases, with 4 bases separating them. As DNA, the CDR3 is TGCAGCGTTGAAGAATTGACAGATACGCAGTATTTT. Protein: CSVEELTDTQYF.

This clonotype came up many times. The chain uses TRBV7-8 and TRBJ2-1; 7 nucleotides align to TRBD2. Germline V gene lookup returns CDR1 SGHVS and CDR2 FQNEAQ. The junction had 7 bases not matched to a gene; V was cut back by 3 bases and J by 5 bases. The CDR3 is 15 amino acids. CDR3 amino acids: CASSFLSGTNNEQFF. The CDR3 DNA follows: TGTGCCAGCAGCTTCCTATCTGGGACTAACAATGAGCAGTTCTTC.

This clonotype was observed at least ten times. J is TRBJ2-7 and V is TRBV4-1; D not certain. This CDR3 region has 14 residues. The V end was cut by 3 bases, the J end by 4 bases, with 13 bases between. The germline V gene encodes CDR1 MGHRA and CDR2 YSYEKL. CDR3 sequence (DNA): TGCGCCAGCAGCCAGGGTATCTGGAGTTACGAGCAGTACTTC. This sequence encodes CASSQGIWSYEQYF.

This clonotype was picked up many times. The V and J genes are TRBV19 and TRBJ2-7; no firm D call. Germline V gene sequence: CDR1 LNHDA, CDR2 SQIVND (reference sequence). This CDR3 has 14 amino acids. Trimming cost V 3 bases and J 0 bases, with 9 bases left between them. CDR3 loop: CASSIGHSSYEQYF. In nucleotides, the CDR3 is TGTGCCAGTAGTATTGGCCATTCCTCCTACGAGCAGTACTTC.

In this sample, this clonotype turned up many times. The gene calls are TRBV6-6 and TRBJ2-7, with 7 bases lining up with TRBD1. Germline CDR1 reads MNHNY; CDR2 reads SVGAGI (reference sequence). The CDR3 sequence is 14 residues long. The J segment lost 1 base and the V segment lost 6 bases, leaving 6 bases of the junction unmatched. CDR3 amino acids: CASRSRDSSYEQYF. The CDR3 nucleotides are TGTGCCAGCAGATCCAGGGACAGTTCCTACGAGCAGTACTTC.

The rearrangement uses TRBV30 and TRBJ2-7; D is possibly TRBD1 or TRBD2 (5 bases each). V was cut by 0 bases and J by 6 bases, with 9 bases left in between. CDR3 length: 12 amino acids. The V gene's germline CDR1 is GTSNPN and CDR2 SVGIG (reference sequence). CDR3 in DNA: TGTGCCTGGAGTGTACGGGGACGCGAGCAGTACTTC. Amino acids: CAWSVRGREQYF. The variable domain in full, completed from reference TRBV30 and TRBJ2-7, reads SQTIHQWPATLVQPVGSPLSLECTVEGTSNPNLYWYRQAAGRGLQLLFYSVGIGQISSEVPQNLSASRPQDRQFILSSKKLLLSDSGFYLCAWSVRGREQYFGPGTRLTVT.

This clonotype was seen many times. V and J are TRBV20-1 and TRBJ2-1; D is possibly TRBD2 (5 bases). The ends were cut back, 4 bases at V and 4 bases at J, with 14 bases in the middle. Germline values: CDR1 DFQATT, CDR2 SNEGSKA (reference sequence). The CDR3 is 14 amino acids. CDR3 sequence: CSANHAGQYNEQFF. As DNA, the CDR3 is TGCAGTGCTAATCACGCGGGTCAGTACAATGAGCAGTTCTTC.

The CDR3 nucleotides read TGTGCTAGTGGTTTCGACGGAGTTTTCCGTGGCTACACCTTC. Encoded protein: CASGFDGVFRGYTF. J is TRBJ1-2 and V is TRBV12-5; D is undetermined. CDR1 is LGHNT and CDR2 is FRNRAP in the germline V gene. There are 14 residues in the CDR3. The V gene lost 3 bases and the J gene lost 7 bases, with 15 bases spanning the gap.

The chain carries TRBV6-6 and TRBJ2-3, with no clear D. Germline assignment: CDR1 MNHNY and CDR2 SVGAGI (reference sequence). The CDR3 totals 16 residues. Trimming stripped 7 bases from V and 0 bases from J, with 17 bases between. The CDR3 here is CASTQPQVSSTDTQYF. The CDR3 nucleotides are TGTGCCAGCACCCAGCCCCAGGTCTCTAGCACAGATACGCAGTATTTT.

As to this clonotype: Since the CDR3 does not end with the conserved phenylalanine or tryptophan, this likely comes from a read error. The limits of the CDR3 on the DNA are not certain, so only TCRdb's listed CDR3 is given. V and J are TRBV12-3 or TRBV12-4 and TRBJ2-1; TRBD2 is the table's D call and was not checked against the DNA. The length of the CDR3 is 9 amino acids, counting both ends. The CDR3 loop is CASSSGLAG.

This clonotype was counted many times. The germline gene is not matched at one end of the junction; a read error may be the cause. The V call is TRBV6-4, the J call TRBJ1-2; the D is unclear. Germline V gene data show CDR1 as MRHNA and CDR2 as SNTAGT. The CDR3 is 14 amino acids. DNA of the CDR3: TGTGCTAGCAGGCCGGGAGCGGCTAACTATGGCTACACCTTC. Encoded protein: CASRPGAANYGYTF.

J is TRBJ1-6 and V is TRBV5-6; D may be TRBD1 (5 bases). Trimming pared 0 bases from V and 14 bases from J, leaving 15 bases between. Germline V gene sequence: CDR1 SGHDT, CDR2 YYEEEE. The CDR3 has 14 residues. The CDR3, as DNA: TGTGCCAGCAGCTTGGTCAGGAAAGGAGGGGCCCTCCACTTT. Its protein is CASSLVRKGGALHF.

This clonotype showed up many times. V usage is TRBV12-3 or TRBV12-4 and J usage is TRBJ2-5; D is ambiguous. V was shortened by 7 bases and J by 2 bases, with 11 bases between the two germline ends. The CDR3 loop spans 13 amino acids. CDR3 nucleotide sequence: TGTGCCAGCAAGTTGTCACTTCAAGAGACCCAGTACTTC. It yields the protein CASKLSLQETQYF.